These 11 T cell receptor beta chains originate from one sample sequenced in a study of T cell responses to AZD1222 COVID-19 vaccine. Repertoires were generated with immunoSEQ multiplex PCR, while TCRdb's copy carries only in-frame clones and drops some. In the table there are some 180,000 clones, just over 85% of which are singletons. Sequencing used peripheral blood, obtained on day 0 of AZD1222 vaccination. The receptor set was obtained from an adult in good health.

The chain employs TRBV11-2 and TRBJ2-6, with D perhaps matching TRBD2 (6 bases). This CDR3 spans 17 amino acids. The V gene lost 5 bases and the J gene lost 0 bases, with 14 bases spanning the gap. The germline gives CDR1 SGHAT, CDR2 FQNNGV. The CDR3 sequence is CASSRPGLSSGANVLTF. In DNA form, the CDR3 reads TGTGCCAGCAGCCGACCGGGACTTAGCTCTGGGGCCAACGTCCTGACTTTC.

This clone has only one observation. V and J are TRBV7-2 and TRBJ1-1; 7 bases fit TRBD1. J lost 1 base, V lost 5 bases, and 7 bases had no gene match. CDR1 and CDR2 (germline): SGHTA, FQGNSA. The CDR3 sequence is 15 residues long. The DNA of the CDR3 is TGTGCCAGCAGCCTGCGACAGGGATCGAACACTGAAGCTTTCTTT. Amino acid sequence: CASSLRQGSNTEAFF. Full variable domain (outside the CDR3, taken from reference TRBV7-2 and TRBJ1-1): GAGVSQSPSNKVTEKGKDVELRCDPISGHTALYWYRQSLGQGLEFLIYFQGNSAPDKSGLPSDRFSAERTGGSVSTLTIQRTQQEDSAVYLCASSLRQGSNTEAFFGQGTRLTVV.

The chain carries TRBV7-2 and TRBJ2-7, with 7 bases lining up with TRBD2. The V and J ends lost 7 bases and 4 bases, in that order; junction bases with no gene match: 13. The CDR3 has 15 residues. In germline, CDR1 is SGHTA, CDR2 FQGNSA. CDR3 region: CASIWGGAGRYEQYF. The DNA of the CDR3 is TGTGCCAGCATCTGGGGAGGGGCGGGACGGTACGAGCAGTACTTC.

The J gene is TRBJ1-6, the V gene TRBV3-1 (or the pseudogene TRBV3-2); D is uncertain. The CDR3 runs to 17 residues. V gave up 4 bases and J gave up 0 bases, with 13 bases separating them. Germline V gene data show CDR1 as LGHDT and CDR2 as YNNKEL (reference sequence). DNA of the CDR3: TGTGCCAGCAGCCCCCGCGGTAGGAGCTCCTATAATTCACCCCTCCACTTT. This encodes CASSPRGRSSYNSPLHF.

The J gene is TRBJ1-1, the V gene TRBV29-1; TRBD1 might be the D (5 bases). V was shortened by 4 bases and J by 5 bases, with 14 bases between the two germline ends. Germline assignment: CDR1 SQVTM and CDR2 ANQGSEA. The CDR3 runs to 13 residues. CDR3 amino acids: CSVVGGRGTEAFF. CDR3 nucleotide sequence: TGCAGCGTTGTGGGGGGACGTGGTACTGAAGCTTTCTTT.

This chain uses TRBV27 with TRBJ2-7; D is possibly TRBD2 (6 bases). V shed 0 bases and J shed 0 bases, with 12 bases lying between them. Germline CDR1 and CDR2: MNHEY and SMNVEV (reference sequence). This CDR3 spans 16 amino acids. This chain's CDR3 is CASSLSSGDVSYEQYF. The CDR3 nucleotides are TGTGCCAGCAGTTTATCTTCGGGGGACGTCTCCTACGAGCAGTACTTC.

Only a few counts were recorded for this clone. The chain is built from TRBV28 and TRBJ1-1; D is unresolved. The CDR3 is 15 residues long. The germline V gene encodes CDR1 MDHEN and CDR2 SYDVKM. V lost 5 bases to trimming and J lost 0 bases, with 13 bases between them. Here the CDR3 reads CASSPPGRMNTEAFF. The CDR3 DNA reads as TGTGCCAGCAGTCCTCCCGGACGTATGAACACTGAAGCTTTCTTT.

This clone has just a few counts. In DNA form, the CDR3 reads TGTGCCAGCAGCCCCAACTCCTACGAGCAGTACTTC. This encodes CASSPNSYEQYF. The V gene is TRBV4-2, the J gene TRBJ2-7; the D is unclear. Trimming stripped 4 bases from V and 0 bases from J, with 4 bases between. CDR1 and CDR2 from the germline V gene are LGHNA and YNFKEQ. This CDR3 region has 12 residues.

The chain combines TRBV6-5 with TRBJ1-6, with D perhaps TRBD1 (6 bases). Trimming shortened V by 0 bases and J by 8 bases, and 8 bases separated the two germline ends. The CDR3 runs 14 residues. Germline loops: CDR1 MNHEY, CDR2 SVGAGI. The CDR3 spells CASSYSTGYSPLHF. The CDR3 DNA follows: TGTGCCAGCAGTTACTCGACAGGTTATTCACCCCTCCACTTT.

The CDR3 loop reads CAWSLTGADGYTF. CDR3 coding DNA: TGTGCCTGGAGTCTGACAGGGGCGGATGGCTACACCTTC. The chain carries TRBV30 and TRBJ1-2, with 8 bases identical to TRBD1. The CDR3 is 13 residues long. Germline CDR1 and CDR2: GTSNPN and SVGIG (reference sequence). V was clipped by 2 bases and J by 6 bases; unmatched bases: 5.

The chain couples TRBV6-5 to TRBJ2-5, with D uncertain. The V and J ends lost 8 bases and 2 bases respectively, with 3 bases between them. This CDR3 has 10 residues. Germline CDR1 is MNHEY and CDR2 is SVGAGI. CDR3 amino acids: CASWQETQYF. CDR3 nucleotide sequence: TGTGCCAGCTGGCAAGAGACCCAGTACTTC.